In its sample, the clone carrying this T cell receptor beta chain was seen a few times. MiXCR, applied by TCRdb to the 5' RACE reads, yields one record per CDR3 protein. The data show about 340,000 distinct CDR3 sequences, 4% seen once. The ends were cut back, 5 bases at V and 4 bases at J, with 8 bases in the middle. There are 11 residues in the CDR3. CDR1 is SQVTM, CDR2 ANQGSEA, per germline. The data are from a study of T cells after yellow fever vaccination. This specimen was PBMCs, taken 5 days after the yellow fever booster vaccination. The receptor was isolated from a man younger than 30 who received the YFV17D yellow fever vaccine. The chain carries TRBV29-1 and TRBJ1-1, with TRBD1 as a possible D gene (5 bases). The CDR3 DNA sequence: TGCAGCGTTCGGGGGTTCACTGAAGCTTTCTTT. Amino acid sequence: CSVRGFTEAFF.